These 24 T cell receptor beta chains were all obtained from the same sample, sequenced in a study of blood T cell repertoires in COVID-19. TCRdb's table, derived via immunoSEQ multiplex PCR, lists solely in-frame clones and lacks some. The sample has about 370,000 clones; around 92% are singletons. The sequenced sample consisted of PBMCs or T cells enriched from blood (not recorded which). These receptor sequences come from a woman aged 25 to 39 who had recovered from COVID-19.

The chain joins TRBV27 to TRBJ1-4, with 7 nucleotides matching TRBD1. From germline, CDR1 is MNHEY and CDR2 SMNVEV (reference sequence). V shed 6 bases, J shed 0 bases, and the junction held 4 bases outside the gene matches. The CDR3 is made up of 15 amino acids. CDR3 protein: CASSDRVATNEKLFF. As DNA, the CDR3 is TGTGCCAGCAGCGACAGGGTTGCAACTAATGAAAAACTGTTTTTT.

The rearrangement joins TRBV19 to TRBJ1-5; no firm D call. The V gene lost 8 bases and the J gene lost 5 bases, with 13 bases spanning the gap. The CDR3 has 13 amino acids. Germline CDR1 is LNHDA and CDR2 is SQIVND (reference sequence). The CDR3 here is CASLPTADQPQHF. The CDR3 DNA reads TGTGCCAGTCTCCCCACCGCGGATCAGCCCCAGCATTTT.

The chain couples TRBV14 to TRBJ2-7, with TRBD2 matching over 15 bases. This CDR3 has 17 residues. Germline V CDR1 and CDR2: SGHDN, FVKESK. V shed 4 bases and J 7 bases; nucleotides not matched to a gene: 11. The CDR3 nucleotides read TGTGCCAGCAGCCCGGGACTAGCGGGAGGCCCAAGGGAGGAGCAGTACTTC. Amino acid sequence: CASSPGLAGGPREEQYF. The complete variable domain, with remaining parts taken from reference TRBV14 and TRBJ2-7, reads EAGVTQFPSHSVIEKGQTVTLRCDPISGHDNLYWYRRVMGKEIKFLLHFVKESKQDESGMPNNRFLAERTGGTYSTLKVQPAELEDSGVYFCASSPGLAGGPREEQYFGPGTRLTVT.

V gene TRBV3-1 (or the pseudogene TRBV3-2) combines with J gene TRBJ2-7, with TRBD2 matching over 11 bases. Losses at the gene ends were 2 bases for V and 4 bases for J; bases not matched to a gene: 10. The CDR3 sequence is 17 residues long. Per the germline V gene, CDR1 is LGHDT and CDR2 is YNNKEL (reference sequence). The CDR3 spells CASSQPSGSGGAYEQYF. The CDR3 DNA is TGTGCCAGCAGCCAACCCTCCGGTAGCGGGGGGGCATACGAGCAGTACTTC.

The chain couples TRBV27 to TRBJ2-1, with D possibly matching TRBD2 (7 bases). CDR1 is MNHEY, CDR2 SMNVEV, per germline (reference sequence). Between the trimmed V and J ends, which lost 0 bases and 4 bases, there was a span of 13 bases. CDR3 length: 16 amino acids. This chain's CDR3 is CASSLSRGGFYNEQFF. In DNA, the CDR3 is TGTGCCAGCAGTTTATCGAGGGGGGGCTTTTACAATGAGCAGTTCTTC.

The CDR3 loop is CASVTGDVVGELFF. CDR3 in DNA: TGTGCCAGCGTCACAGGGGACGTGGTCGGGGAGCTGTTTTTT. The gene calls are TRBV2 and TRBJ2-2, with TRBD1 matching 7 bases. The CDR3 contains 14 residues. The V and J ends lost 8 bases and 7 bases, in that order; junction bases with no gene match: 10. Germline V gives CDR1 SNHLY, CDR2 FYNNEI.

This chain links TRBV5-4 with TRBJ1-2; weak D call: TRBD1 (6 bases). CDR3 size: 14 residues. Germline CDR1 is SGHNT and CDR2 is YYREEE (reference sequence). V was cut by 4 bases and J by 2 bases, with 12 bases left in between. The CDR3: CASSQQGVNYGYTF. The CDR3 DNA is TGTGCCAGCAGCCAACAGGGTGTAAACTATGGCTACACCTTC.

This clone was seen only once. The chain links TRBV5-6 to TRBJ2-3; 9 bases map to TRBD2. Trimming cost V 0 bases and J 1 base; bases outside gene matches: 12. This CDR3 region has 19 residues. Germline CDR1 reads SGHDT; CDR2 reads YYEEEE. The CDR3: CASSLATPSGVVGTDTQYF. CDR3 nucleotides: TGTGCCAGCAGCTTGGCCACGCCTAGCGGGGTGGTTGGCACAGATACGCAGTATTTT.

The V call is TRBV7-3, the J call TRBJ2-1, with D possibly being TRBD2 (5 bases). Per the germline V gene, CDR1 is SGHTA and CDR2 is FQGTGA. V was shortened by 4 bases and J by 10 bases, with 17 bases between the two germline ends. This CDR3 is built from 14 residues. In DNA form, the CDR3 reads TGTGCCAGCAGCTCGGCTGGGAGTTGGGCCGAGCAGTTCTTC. Residues: CASSSAGSWAEQFF.

The V and J genes are TRBV28 and TRBJ2-2, with 13 bases aligning to TRBD2. Germline loops: CDR1 MDHEN, CDR2 SYDVKM. The CDR3 spans 17 residues. J gave up 5 bases and V 1 base, and 4 bases lay outside the gene matches. The CDR3 DNA reads as TGTGCCAGCAGTTTATCCCGGACTAGCGGGAGAACCGGGGAGCTGTTTTTT. Its protein is CASSLSRTSGRTGELFF.

In nucleotides, the CDR3 is TGTGCCAGCAGCTTCTTGGGACAGGGGGCGGGCGGGGAGCTGTTTTTT. Residues: CASSFLGQGAGGELFF. The J gene is TRBJ2-2, the V gene TRBV11-2, with TRBD1 matching 12 bases. V was pared by 3 bases and J by 7 bases, with 6 bases of the junction left unmatched. The germline V gene encodes CDR1 SGHAT and CDR2 FQNNGV. The CDR3 contains 16 residues.

J is TRBJ1-6 and V is TRBV11-2; 8 bases map to TRBD1. Per the germline V gene, CDR1 is SGHAT and CDR2 is FQNNGV. This CDR3 comprises 15 residues. With 5 bases clipped from V and 6 bases from J, the junction kept 6 bases outside the gene matches. The CDR3 loop is CASSPRTGSNSPLHF. CDR3 coding DNA: TGTGCCAGCAGCCCCCGGACAGGGAGTAATTCACCCCTCCACTTT.

This chain uses TRBV7-9 with TRBJ2-1, with a tentative D call TRBD2 (5 bases). V was shortened by 6 bases and J by 10 bases, with 19 bases between the two germline ends. The germline V gene encodes CDR1 SEHNR and CDR2 FQNEAQ (reference sequence). The CDR3 runs to 14 residues. CDR3 in amino acids: CASSLSGSFGEQFF. The CDR3 nucleotides read TGTGCCAGCAGTCTCAGTGGGAGTTTTGGCGAGCAGTTCTTC.

Comments on this clone: Distinct nucleotide sequences in the sample also encode this CDR3. The chain has TRBV5-4 and TRBJ1-1; D possibly corresponds to TRBD1 (5 bases). In germline, CDR1 is SGHNT, CDR2 YYREEE (reference sequence). V was clipped by 4 bases and J by 2 bases, with 12 bases between them. This CDR3 comprises 14 residues. The CDR3 coding sequence is TGTGCCAGCAGCCCGGGACTACTTAACACTGAAGCTTTCTTT. Translating it yields CASSPGLLNTEAFF.

J is TRBJ2-1 and V is TRBV25-1; 7 nucleotides align to TRBD2. The CDR3 has 14 amino acids. V dropped 4 bases and J dropped 10; count of bases not matched to a gene: 10. Germline CDR1 MGHDK, CDR2 SYGVNS. The CDR3 sequence: CASSAPGGTQEQFF. As DNA, the CDR3 is TGTGCCAGCAGTGCCCCGGGGGGTACACAGGAGCAGTTCTTC.

This sequence joins TRBV7-2 and TRBJ2-5, with TRBD2 matching over 8 bases. From germline, CDR1 is SGHTA and CDR2 FQGNSA. This CDR3 spans 15 amino acids. The V and J ends lost 5 bases and 5 bases, in that order; junction bases with no gene match: 10. The CDR3 DNA reads TGTGCCAGCAGCCCCTCAGCGGGAGCGGGGGAGACCCAGTACTTC. It yields the protein CASSPSAGAGETQYF.

The V and J genes are TRBV5-1 and TRBJ2-7; 7 bases match TRBD1. J lost 6 bases, V lost 2 bases, and 11 bases had no gene match. Germline-derived CDR1 and CDR2 are SGHRS and YFSETQ. The CDR3 runs 15 residues. The CDR3, as DNA: TGCGCCAGCAGCTTTGAGACAGGGTATTCATCCGAGCAGTACTTC. Its translation is CASSFETGYSSEQYF. The complete variable domain, with remaining parts taken from reference TRBV5-1 and TRBJ2-7, reads KAGVTQTPRYLIKTRGQQVTLSCSPISGHRSVSWYQQTPGQGLQFLFEYFSETQRNKGNFPGRFSGRQFSNSRSEMNVSTLELGDSALYLCASSFETGYSSEQYFGPGTRLTVT.

CDR3 DNA sequence: TGTGCCAGCAGCTTAGCGGGGGCGCGGACTGAAGCTTTCTTT. It yields the protein CASSLAGARTEAFF. V gene TRBV7-2 combines with J gene TRBJ1-1; D is possibly TRBD1 (6 bases). The ends were cut back, 0 bases at V and 5 bases at J, with 10 bases in the middle. This CDR3 comprises 14 residues. Germline loops: CDR1 SGHTA, CDR2 FQGNSA.

The V call is TRBV28, the J call TRBJ2-2, with a weak D call TRBD1 (6 bases). CDR1 is MDHEN and CDR2 is SYDVKM in the germline V gene. Trimming left V 7 bases short and J 0 bases short, with 15 bases between. The CDR3 covers 16 residues. This CDR3 is CASKLGGGPNTGELFF. CDR3 DNA sequence: TGTGCCAGCAAACTGGGTGGGGGCCCGAACACCGGGGAGCTGTTTTTT.

The chain has TRBV7-9 and TRBJ2-5, with no clear D. Germline values: CDR1 SEHNR, CDR2 FQNEAQ (reference sequence). V lost 7 bases and J lost 2, with 17 bases in between. The CDR3 totals 15 residues. The CDR3, as DNA: TGTGCCAGCATCAACCCGGTATCGAATCAAGAGACCCAGTACTTC. Translation gives CASINPVSNQETQYF. Full variable domain (remainder filled in from reference TRBV7-9 and TRBJ2-5): DTGVSQNPRHKITKRGQNVTFRCDPISEHNRLYWYRQTLGQGPEFLTYFQNEAQLEKSRLLSDRFSAERPKGSFSTLEIQRTEQGDSAMYLCASINPVSNQETQYFGPGTRLLVL.

This chain uses TRBV18 with TRBJ1-2; tentative D call: TRBD1 (5 bases). Trimming took off 8 bases at V and 2 bases at J, with 15 bases between the two ends. CDR1 and CDR2 from the germline V gene are KGHSH and LQKENI. The CDR3 extends over 14 amino acids. The CDR3 DNA follows: TGTGCCAGCACTCGGGACGGACTAAACTATGGCTACACCTTC. Translated: CASTRDGLNYGYTF.

The chain combines TRBV6-2 or TRBV6-3 with TRBJ1-1, with a possible D match to TRBD1 (5 bases). Trimming shortened V by 2 bases and J by 1 base, and 11 bases separated the two germline ends. Germline CDR1 is MNHEY and CDR2 is SVGEGT. This CDR3 has 15 residues. CDR3 in DNA: TGTGCCAGCAGTTACCGGGGCGGGGGGAACACTGAAGCTTTCTTT. Encoded protein: CASSYRGGGNTEAFF.

This chain connects TRBV2 to TRBJ2-2; D unresolved. Germline V gives CDR1 SNHLY, CDR2 FYNNEI. Between the trimmed V and J ends, which lost 4 bases and 0 bases, there was a span of 6 bases. The CDR3 sequence is 14 residues long. Here the CDR3 DNA reads TGTGCCAGCAGTGTTCTCGCGAACACCGGGGAGCTGTTTTTT. It codes for CASSVLANTGELFF.

The chain recombines TRBV6-5 with TRBJ1-1, with a tentative D call TRBD1 (5 bases). Trimming pared 8 bases from V and 2 bases from J, leaving 15 bases between. This CDR3 has 14 residues. Germline V gives CDR1 MNHEY, CDR2 SVGAGI. This chain's CDR3 is CASGAGRSNTEAFF. The DNA for the CDR3 is TGTGCCAGCGGGGCGGGACGCAGTAACACTGAAGCTTTCTTT.